These T cell receptor beta chains were read from a single sample in a study of identical twins. TCRdb re-called the 5' RACE reads through MiXCR, storing one row per CDR3 protein. The repertoire includes 420,000 or so distinct CDR3 sequences, 18% of them detected once, and about 12% sits in the top ten. The sequencing input was naive T cells sorted from blood. The receptors were sampled from a middle-aged man in good health. Each CDR3 is given without its conserved first and last residue.

V gene,J gene,CDR3 protein
TRBV6-1,TRBJ2-3,ASSVANTDTQY
TRBV11-2,TRBJ2-7,ASSLAGGRSHEQY
TRBV20-1,TRBJ2-7,SARDREGSYEQY
TRBV24-1,TRBJ2-2,ATSAWTSGGANTGELF
TRBV27,TRBJ2-7,ASSQSRGYEQY
TRBV10-3,TRBJ2-7,AISRLQGADVYEQY
TRBV7-2,TRBJ2-7,ASSLWDGAYEQY
TRBV7-2,TRBJ2-7,ASAMGRGSSEQY
TRBV4-3,TRBJ2-1,ASSQVPSGTYNEQF
TRBV5-1,TRBJ2-3,ASSWSSGGTDTQY
TRBV27,TRBJ1-4,ASSLGTQGEKLF
TRBV29-1,TRBJ2-5,SVVPQGRNIETQY
TRBV14,TRBJ2-5,ASSQDPYGRERETQY
TRBV3-1,TRBJ2-1,ASSQLGQGAKEFDEQF
TRBV25-1,TRBJ1-1,ASRRQANTEAF
TRBV7-2,TRBJ2-2,ASSLRGRSNTGELF
TRBV6-2/TRBV6-3,TRBJ1-1,ASSYSYRDSMNTEAF
TRBV5-1,TRBJ2-5,ASSLEYRTSGLQY
TRBV5-6,TRBJ2-7,ASGAYPQFYEQY
TRBV15,TRBJ2-1,ATSRGTSGYNEQF
TRBV6-5,TRBJ1-2,ASSYLATGGTYGYT
TRBV29-1,TRBJ1-5,SVQTGYSNQPQH
TRBV5-6,TRBJ2-5,ASSPALAETQY
TRBV5-1,TRBJ2-5,ASSWQDSETQY
TRBV11-2,TRBJ2-3,ASSKGRRGPDTQY
TRBV5-1,TRBJ2-7,ASSLSGTSGNSYEQY
TRBV27,TRBJ2-7,ASSPRTRRWYEQY
TRBV3-1,TRBJ2-3,ASSRLAGGPADTQY
TRBV7-8,TRBJ2-4,ASSNRINGQGAKNIQY
TRBV6-5,TRBJ2-3,ASSFSGKGTDTQY
TRBV10-2,TRBJ2-7,ASSEGAVGY
TRBV3-1,TRBJ2-7,ASSHVGTYEQY
TRBV7-9,TRBJ2-1,ASSFRVGNEQF
TRBV5-5,TRBJ1-2,ASSMDHLTLGYT
TRBV11-2,TRBJ1-1,ASSLGVTYMNTEAF
TRBV28,TRBJ1-4,ASSLGTGDNEKLF
TRBV29-1,TRBJ1-1,SVGLVLNTEAF
TRBV28,TRBJ2-7,ASSGRDRVFYEQY
TRBV12-3/TRBV12-4,TRBJ2-3,ASSSHSDTQY
TRBV7-2,TRBJ2-1,ASSLHPTGVIDNEQF
TRBV7-2,TRBJ2-5,ASSLDRGHLETQY
TRBV3-1,TRBJ2-2,ASSQHGGTGELF
TRBV10-3,TRBJ2-3,AIKGQRTDTQY
TRBV6-5,TRBJ2-5,ASSYRQVRETQY
TRBV29-1,TRBJ2-1,SVRLGSGNDEQF
TRBV12-3/TRBV12-4,TRBJ1-1,ASSHRKNTEAF
TRBV20-1,TRBJ2-7,SAMALMGQDYEQY
TRBV5-4,TRBJ2-3,ASSLSGSDTDTQY
TRBV20-1,TRBJ2-4,SAGGGGWGNIQY
TRBV4-3,TRBJ2-7,ASSLWTGTYEQY